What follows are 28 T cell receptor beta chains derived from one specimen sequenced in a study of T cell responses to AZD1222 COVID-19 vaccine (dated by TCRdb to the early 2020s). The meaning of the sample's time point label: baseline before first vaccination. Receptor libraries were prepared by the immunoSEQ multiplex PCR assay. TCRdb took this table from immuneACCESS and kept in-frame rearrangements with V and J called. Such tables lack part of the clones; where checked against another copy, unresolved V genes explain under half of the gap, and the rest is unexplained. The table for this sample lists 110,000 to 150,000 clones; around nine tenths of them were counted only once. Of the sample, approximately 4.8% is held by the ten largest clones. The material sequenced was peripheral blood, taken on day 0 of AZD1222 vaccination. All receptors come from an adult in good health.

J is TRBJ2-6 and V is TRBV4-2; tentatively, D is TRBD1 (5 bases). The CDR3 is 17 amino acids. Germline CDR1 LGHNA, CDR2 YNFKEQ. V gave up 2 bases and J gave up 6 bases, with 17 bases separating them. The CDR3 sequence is CASSQTGWGREANVLTF. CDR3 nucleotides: TGTGCCAGCAGCCAAACAGGTTGGGGTCGAGAGGCCAACGTCCTGACTTTC.

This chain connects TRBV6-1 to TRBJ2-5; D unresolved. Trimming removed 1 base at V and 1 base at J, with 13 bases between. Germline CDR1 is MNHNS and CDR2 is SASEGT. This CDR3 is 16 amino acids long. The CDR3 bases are TGTGCCAGCAGTGAAGGGGGTTCCCGAATCCAAGAGACCCAGTACTTC. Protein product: CASSEGGSRIQETQYF.

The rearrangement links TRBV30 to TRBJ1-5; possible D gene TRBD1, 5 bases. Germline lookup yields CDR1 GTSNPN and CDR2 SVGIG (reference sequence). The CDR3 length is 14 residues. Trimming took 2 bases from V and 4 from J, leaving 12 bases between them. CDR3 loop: CAWSKGLENQPQHF. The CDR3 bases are TGTGCCTGGAGTAAGGGGCTAGAGAATCAGCCCCAGCATTTT.

The CDR3 reads CASSGGQSTDTQYF. The CDR3 DNA reads as TGTGCCAGCAGCGGGGGACAGAGCACAGATACGCAGTATTTT. The chain couples TRBV7-8 to TRBJ2-3; 7 bases map to TRBD1. This CDR3 has 14 amino acids. The germline gives CDR1 SGHVS, CDR2 FQNEAQ. With V trimmed by 5 bases and J by 0 bases, 2 bases remained unmatched.

The CDR3 is CASRQTLSSYNEQFF. CDR3 in DNA: TGTGCCAGCAGACAAACTCTCAGCTCCTACAATGAGCAGTTCTTC. This chain connects TRBV27 to TRBJ2-1; D remains unclear. Germline CDR1 is MNHEY and CDR2 is SMNVEV (reference sequence). The V gene lost 6 bases and the J gene lost 0 bases, with 12 bases spanning the gap. The CDR3 sequence is 15 residues long.

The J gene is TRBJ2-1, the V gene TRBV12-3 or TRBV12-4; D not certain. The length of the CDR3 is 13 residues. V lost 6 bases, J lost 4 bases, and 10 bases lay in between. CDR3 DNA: TGTGCCAGCAGGTTATCCCAATACAATGAGCAGTTCTTC. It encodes CASRLSQYNEQFF.

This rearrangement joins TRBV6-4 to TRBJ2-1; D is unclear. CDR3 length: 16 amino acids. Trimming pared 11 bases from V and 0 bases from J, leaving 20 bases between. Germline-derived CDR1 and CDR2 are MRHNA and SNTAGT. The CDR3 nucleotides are TGTGCCCCACTGGTTCAAGGCGGCACCTCCTACAATGAGCAGTTCTTC. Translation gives CAPLVQGGTSYNEQFF.

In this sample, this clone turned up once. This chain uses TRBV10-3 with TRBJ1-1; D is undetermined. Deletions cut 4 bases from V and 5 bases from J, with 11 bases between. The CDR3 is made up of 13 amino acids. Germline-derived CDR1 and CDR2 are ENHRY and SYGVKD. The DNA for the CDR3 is TGTGCCATCAGTGGCTCTCTTCAAACTGAAGCTTTCTTT. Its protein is CAISGSLQTEAFF.

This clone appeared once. CDR3 sequence: CASSEVMIQNQPQHF. The CDR3 region has the DNA TGTGCCAGCAGTGAGGTAATGATTCAAAATCAGCCCCAGCATTTT. The rearrangement uses TRBV6-1 and TRBJ1-5; D ambiguous. Trimming removed 3 bases from V and 4 bases from J, with 13 bases in between. Germline CDR1 and CDR2: MNHNS and SASEGT. The CDR3 is 15 residues long.

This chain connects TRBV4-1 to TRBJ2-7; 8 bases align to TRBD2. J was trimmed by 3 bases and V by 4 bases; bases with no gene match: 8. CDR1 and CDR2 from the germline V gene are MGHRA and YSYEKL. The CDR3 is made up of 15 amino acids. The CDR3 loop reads CASSPKAGASYEQYF. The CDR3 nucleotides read TGCGCCAGCAGCCCCAAAGCGGGAGCTAGCTACGAGCAGTACTTC.

The DNA for the CDR3 is TGCAGTGCTAGTGGGCGAGGGAAGGGAAGCTCCTACGAGCAGTACTTC. Encoded protein: CSASGRGKGSSYEQYF. The chain recombines TRBV20-1 with TRBJ2-7, with a tentative D call TRBD2 (5 bases). The CDR3 sequence is 16 residues long. V was clipped by 3 bases and J by 0 bases, with 18 bases between them. CDR1 and CDR2 (germline): DFQATT, SNEGSKA (reference sequence).

The CDR3, as DNA: TGTGCTAGTGGTTTGGTACAGGACAGGGGAAACACTGAAGCTTTCTTT. This encodes CASGLVQDRGNTEAFF. The gene calls are TRBV12-5 and TRBJ1-1; 9 bases match TRBD1. Germline V gene lookup returns CDR1 LGHNT and CDR2 FRNRAP. CDR3 size: 16 residues. V was pared by 0 bases and J by 2 bases, with 4 bases of the junction left unmatched.

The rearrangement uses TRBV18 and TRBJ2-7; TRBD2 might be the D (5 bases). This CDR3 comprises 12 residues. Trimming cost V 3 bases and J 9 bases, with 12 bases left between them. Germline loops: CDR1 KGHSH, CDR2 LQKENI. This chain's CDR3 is CASSPEGIAQYF. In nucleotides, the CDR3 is TGTGCCAGCTCACCCGAGGGTATTGCGCAGTACTTC.

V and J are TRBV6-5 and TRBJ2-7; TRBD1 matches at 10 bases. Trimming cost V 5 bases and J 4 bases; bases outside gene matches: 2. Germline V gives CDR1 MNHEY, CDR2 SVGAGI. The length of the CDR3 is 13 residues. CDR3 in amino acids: CASSRDRGYEQYF. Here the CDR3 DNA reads TGTGCCAGCAGTCGGGACAGGGGTTACGAGCAGTACTTC.

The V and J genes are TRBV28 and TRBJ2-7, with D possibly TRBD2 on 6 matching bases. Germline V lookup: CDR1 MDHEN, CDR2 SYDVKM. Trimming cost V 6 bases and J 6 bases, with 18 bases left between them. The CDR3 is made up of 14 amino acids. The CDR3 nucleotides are TGTGCCAGCAGGGGCCCTATGGGGGACTTCGAGCAGTACTTC. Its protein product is CASRGPMGDFEQYF.

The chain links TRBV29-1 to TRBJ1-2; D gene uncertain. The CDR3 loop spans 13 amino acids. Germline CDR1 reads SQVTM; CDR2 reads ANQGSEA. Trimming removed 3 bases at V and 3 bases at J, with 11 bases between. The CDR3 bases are TGCAGCGTTGAGGGGTACATAGACTATGGCTACACCTTC. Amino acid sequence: CSVEGYIDYGYTF.

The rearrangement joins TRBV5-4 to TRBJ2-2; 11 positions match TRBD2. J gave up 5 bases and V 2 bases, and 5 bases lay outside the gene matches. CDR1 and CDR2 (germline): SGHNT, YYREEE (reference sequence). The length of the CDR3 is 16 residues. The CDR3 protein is CASSLLAGVSTGELFF. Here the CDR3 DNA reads TGTGCCAGCAGCTTACTAGCGGGGGTCTCGACCGGGGAGCTGTTTTTT. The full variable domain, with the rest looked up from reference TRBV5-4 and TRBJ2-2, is ETGVTQSPTHLIKTRGQQVTLRCSSQSGHNTVSWYQQALGQGPQFIFQYYREEENGRGNFPPRFSGLQFPNYSSELNVNALELDDSALYLCASSLLAGVSTGELFFGEGSRLTVL.

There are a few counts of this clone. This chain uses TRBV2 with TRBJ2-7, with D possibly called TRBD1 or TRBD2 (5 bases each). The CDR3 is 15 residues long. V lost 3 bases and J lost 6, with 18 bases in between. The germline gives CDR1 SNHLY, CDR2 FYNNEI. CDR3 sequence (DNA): TGTGCCAGCAGTGATACCTGGGCCTCGAGGGGCGAGCAGTACTTC. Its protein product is CASSDTWASRGEQYF.

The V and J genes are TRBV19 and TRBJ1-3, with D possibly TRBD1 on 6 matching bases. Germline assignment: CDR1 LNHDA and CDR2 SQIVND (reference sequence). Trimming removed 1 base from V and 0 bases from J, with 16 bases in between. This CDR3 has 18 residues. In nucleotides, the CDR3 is TGTGCCAGTAGTATAGTTACAGGAGGGGACAACTCTGGAAACACCATATATTTT. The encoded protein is CASSIVTGGDNSGNTIYF.

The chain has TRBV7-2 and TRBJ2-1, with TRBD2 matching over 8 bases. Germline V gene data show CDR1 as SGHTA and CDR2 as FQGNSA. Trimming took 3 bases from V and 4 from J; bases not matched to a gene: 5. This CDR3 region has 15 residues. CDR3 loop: CASSFRGGTYNEQFF. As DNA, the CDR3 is TGTGCCAGCAGCTTCCGGGGGGGCACATACAATGAGCAGTTCTTC.

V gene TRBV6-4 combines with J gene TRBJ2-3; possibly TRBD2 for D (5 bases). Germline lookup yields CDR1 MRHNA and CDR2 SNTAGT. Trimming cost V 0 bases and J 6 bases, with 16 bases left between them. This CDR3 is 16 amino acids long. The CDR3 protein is CASSDSTTTVLDTQYF. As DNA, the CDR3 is TGTGCCAGCAGTGACTCGACTACCACCGTCCTGGATACGCAGTATTTT.

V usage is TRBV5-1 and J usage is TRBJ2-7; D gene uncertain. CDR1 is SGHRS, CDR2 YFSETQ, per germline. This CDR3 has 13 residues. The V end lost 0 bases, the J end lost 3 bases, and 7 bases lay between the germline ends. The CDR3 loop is CASSLDQFYEQYF. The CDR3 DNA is TGCGCCAGCAGCTTGGATCAGTTCTACGAGCAGTACTTC.

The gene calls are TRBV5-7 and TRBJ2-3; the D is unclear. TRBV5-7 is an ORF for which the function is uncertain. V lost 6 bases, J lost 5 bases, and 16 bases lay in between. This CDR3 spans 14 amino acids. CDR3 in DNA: TGTGCCAGCACCTTCCTTCCCCCACTAGATACGCAGTATTTT. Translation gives CASTFLPPLDTQYF.

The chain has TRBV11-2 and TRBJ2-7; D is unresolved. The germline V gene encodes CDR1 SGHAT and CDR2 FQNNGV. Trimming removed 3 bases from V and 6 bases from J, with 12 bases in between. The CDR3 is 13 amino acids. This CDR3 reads CASSFSQDREQYF. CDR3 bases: TGTGCCAGCAGCTTCTCTCAGGATCGCGAGCAGTACTTC.

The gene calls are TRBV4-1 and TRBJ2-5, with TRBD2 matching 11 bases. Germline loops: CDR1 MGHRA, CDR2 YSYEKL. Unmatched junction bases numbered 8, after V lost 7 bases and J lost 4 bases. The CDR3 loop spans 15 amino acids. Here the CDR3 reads CASKPGLAVGETQYF. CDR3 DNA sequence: TGCGCCAGCAAACCGGGACTAGCGGTGGGAGAGACCCAGTACTTC.

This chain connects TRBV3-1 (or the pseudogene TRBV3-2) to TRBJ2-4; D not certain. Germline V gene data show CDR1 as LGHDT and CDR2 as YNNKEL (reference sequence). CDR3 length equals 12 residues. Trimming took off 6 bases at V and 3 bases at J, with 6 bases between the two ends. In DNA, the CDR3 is TGTGCCAGCAGGGACGTCAAAAACATTCAGTACTTC. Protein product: CASRDVKNIQYF.

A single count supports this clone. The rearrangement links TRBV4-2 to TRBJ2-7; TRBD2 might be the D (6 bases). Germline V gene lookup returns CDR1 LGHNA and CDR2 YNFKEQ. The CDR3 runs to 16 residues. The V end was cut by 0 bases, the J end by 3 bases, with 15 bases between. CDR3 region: CASSQEGPGDLYEQYF. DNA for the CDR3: TGTGCCAGCAGCCAAGAGGGGCCGGGGGACCTCTACGAGCAGTACTTC.

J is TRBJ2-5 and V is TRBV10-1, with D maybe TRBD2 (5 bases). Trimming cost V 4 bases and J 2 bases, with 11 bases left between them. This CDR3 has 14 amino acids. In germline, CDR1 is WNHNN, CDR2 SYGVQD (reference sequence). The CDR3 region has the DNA TGCGCCAGCAGTGCTGGGAGAGAACAAGAGACCCAGTACTTC. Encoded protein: CASSAGREQETQYF.